The clone carrying this TCR beta chain has just one count. The sample originates from a study of CD8 T cells in Susac syndrome. Roughly 0.5 to 1 ug RNA was reverse transcribed with random hexamers. TCRdb re-derived calls from the immunoSEQ multiplex PCR reads in MiXCR, one entry per CDR3 protein. The repertoire has about 400,000 distinct CDR3 sequences, more than 70% of them found once; the top ten carry under 0.15%. Looked up from germline, CDR1 is KGHDR and CDR2 is SFDVKD. The CDR3 spans 15 residues. V shed 2 bases and J shed 4 bases, with 12 bases lying between them. The sequenced sample consisted of CD8+ T cells from PBMCs. This rearrangement joins TRBV24-1 to TRBJ2-3, with D tentatively TRBD2 (6 bases). This TCR derives from a human donor with multiple sclerosis. This chain's CDR3 is CATSDSAGLADTQYF. Here the CDR3 DNA reads TGTGCCACCAGTGATTCCGCGGGGCTGGCAGATACGCAGTATTTT.